The rows below give T cell receptor beta chains drawn from one sample of a study of vaccination and CD4 T cells after COVID-19. Which antigens these TCRs recognize remains unknown. TCRdb recomputed calls from the PCR reads with MiXCR, one row per CDR3 protein. The data show 6,000 or so distinct CDR3 sequences, around two fifths seen once. The material sequenced was CD4+ T cells from blood, cultured in vitro. All receptors derive from a human donor in good health. CDR3s leave out the opening cysteine and the closing phenylalanine or tryptophan. Each record gives: J gene, clone size, V gene, CDR3 protein. Rows give clone size only sometimes, using once, few, many, or a class for an expanded clone.

J: TRBJ2-2
size: few
V: TRBV20-1
CDR3: SALSPAGELF

J: TRBJ2-5
size: few
V: TRBV20-1
CDR3: SATPPAGGVQETQY

J: TRBJ1-2
size: .
V: TRBV12-3/TRBV12-4
CDR3: ASSPFWQGASYGYT

J: TRBJ1-5
size: .
V: TRBV9
CDR3: ASSVGTDNNQPQH

J: TRBJ2-3
size: few
V: TRBV27
CDR3: ASSSAGEGDTQY

J: TRBJ1-6
size: .
V: TRBV12-3/TRBV12-4
CDR3: ASTPGRSLH

J: TRBJ1-2
size: few
V: TRBV7-2
CDR3: ASSRPAPGAGYT

J: TRBJ1-3
size: .
V: TRBV6-1
CDR3: ASSRDIGSGNTIY

J: TRBJ1-2
size: .
V: TRBV27
CDR3: ASSSKGYGYT

J: TRBJ1-1
size: .
V: TRBV6-1
CDR3: ASSESSGTGVF

J: TRBJ2-7
size: .
V: TRBV6-5
CDR3: ASSYGWSGLAGYEQY

J: TRBJ1-5
size: few
V: TRBV6-1
CDR3: VAGGNQPQH

J: TRBJ2-3
size: .
V: TRBV30
CDR3: AWSSRQGSTDTQY

J: TRBJ1-1
size: few
V: TRBV6-1
CDR3: ASRQGATEAF

J: TRBJ2-2
size: .
V: TRBV10-3
CDR3: AISDPETGGNTGELF

J: TRBJ1-6
size: .
V: TRBV11-2
CDR3: ASSLEQGNNSPLH

J: TRBJ1-1
size: .
V: TRBV20-1
CDR3: SVLRPGRNTEAF

J: TRBJ2-7
size: .
V: TRBV6-1
CDR3: ASCYSGDKAGSYEQY

J: TRBJ1-1
size: .
V: TRBV19
CDR3: ASSPRERKAF

J: TRBJ2-3
size: .
V: TRBV30
CDR3: AWIGLAGRTGTQY

J: TRBJ1-3
size: .
V: TRBV20-1
CDR3: SARDRRSGNTIY

J: TRBJ2-5
size: few
V: TRBV30
CDR3: AWGGEYRTRETQY

J: TRBJ1-2
size: .
V: TRBV7-9
CDR3: ASSFGDGFRGYT

J: TRBJ2-4
size: .
V: TRBV15
CDR3: ATSRSPDPGAKNIQY

J: TRBJ2-6
size: few
V: TRBV25-1
CDR3: ASTPTGAIAGANVLT

J: TRBJ2-1
size: .
V: TRBV5-6
CDR3: ASSFGTRDEQF

J: TRBJ2-5
size: .
V: TRBV9
CDR3: ASSTEGQGETQY

J: TRBJ2-7
size: few
V: TRBV6-1
CDR3: ASSNTQRAFSYEQY

J: TRBJ1-2
size: .
V: TRBV20-1
CDR3: SAISADRGRQGYT

J: TRBJ2-5
size: few
V: TRBV2
CDR3: ASGWETQY

J: TRBJ1-6
size: .
V: TRBV15
CDR3: ATSRDRGTGGAYNSPLH

J: TRBJ2-2
size: few
V: TRBV6-4
CDR3: ASSDSSTGELF

J: TRBJ2-5
size: few
V: TRBV11-2
CDR3: ASSSLGGTQY

J: TRBJ1-1
size: .
V: TRBV15
CDR3: ATSLPQGLWTEAF

J: TRBJ1-6
size: few
V: TRBV12-3/TRBV12-4
CDR3: ASTLAGSGSPLH

J: TRBJ1-6
size: few
V: TRBV2
CDR3: ASQPDYNSPLH

J: TRBJ2-5
size: .
V: TRBV20-1
CDR3: SARRLAGGRETQY

J: TRBJ2-5
size: .
V: TRBV4-1
CDR3: ASSQVGVEIGETQY

J: TRBJ2-1
size: .
V: TRBV24-1
CDR3: ATSDPGGGALKWF

J: TRBJ1-5
size: .
V: TRBV20-1
CDR3: SARIGTDPYQPQH

J: TRBJ2-3
size: few
V: TRBV15
CDR3: ATSRGSSTDTQY

J: TRBJ1-5
size: .
V: TRBV19
CDR3: ASSIRAYNQPQH

J: TRBJ1-1
size: few
V: TRBV20-1
CDR3: SARVLDRVDEAF

J: TRBJ1-2
size: few
V: TRBV19
CDR3: ASSIGDRVNGYT

J: TRBJ1-1
size: .
V: TRBV12-3/TRBV12-4
CDR3: ASTAPGTGRTEAF

J: TRBJ2-1
size: once
V: TRBV7-6
CDR3: ASSLARGGNEQF

J: TRBJ2-1
size: medium-sized
V: TRBV20-1
CDR3: SALTSGVQYNEQF

J: TRBJ1-1
size: .
V: TRBV7-6
CDR3: ASSLTPDTEAF

J: TRBJ2-7
size: .
V: TRBV12-3/TRBV12-4
CDR3: ASSRPHYEQY

J: TRBJ1-2
size: .
V: TRBV30
CDR3: AWTGQGDYGYT

J: TRBJ1-1
size: .
V: TRBV19
CDR3: ASSIGNQGRTEAF

J: TRBJ1-5
size: few
V: TRBV7-9
CDR3: ASSLGDQPQH

J: TRBJ1-6
size: .
V: TRBV14
CDR3: ASSQGERDPVALGPLH

J: TRBJ2-7
size: few
V: TRBV6-1
CDR3: ASGAGGTSSYEQY

J: TRBJ2-3
size: .
V: TRBV24-1
CDR3: ATSAGQKFGDTQY

J: TRBJ1-6
size: .
V: TRBV6-1
CDR3: ASRDSLTPLH

J: TRBJ2-2
size: .
V: TRBV20-1
CDR3: SARDRGVAGGYTGELF

J: TRBJ2-4
size: few
V: TRBV20-1
CDR3: SARVVGAKNIQY

J: TRBJ1-5
size: few
V: TRBV7-8
CDR3: ASSLAAYSNQPQH

J: TRBJ1-6
size: .
V: TRBV20-1
CDR3: SAPPPNRGTNSPLH